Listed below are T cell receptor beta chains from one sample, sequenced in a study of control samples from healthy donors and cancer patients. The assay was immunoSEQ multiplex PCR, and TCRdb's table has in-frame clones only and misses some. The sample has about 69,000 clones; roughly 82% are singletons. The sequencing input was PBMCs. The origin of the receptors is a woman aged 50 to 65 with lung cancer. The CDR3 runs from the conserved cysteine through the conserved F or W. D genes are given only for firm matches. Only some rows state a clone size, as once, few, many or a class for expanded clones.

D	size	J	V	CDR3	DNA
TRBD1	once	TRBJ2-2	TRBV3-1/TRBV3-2	CASSQVGQGATGELFF	TGTGCCAGCAGCCAAGTTGGACAGGGGGCTACCGGGGAGCTGTTTTTT
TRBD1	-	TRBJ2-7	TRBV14	CASSPTFSDRGLSYEQYF	TGTGCCAGCAGCCCCACCTTCTCCGACAGGGGCCTTTCCTACGAGCAGTACTTC
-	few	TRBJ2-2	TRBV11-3	CASSLGQASNTGELFF	TGTGCCAGCAGCTTAGGGCAGGCTTCGAACACCGGGGAGCTGTTTTTT
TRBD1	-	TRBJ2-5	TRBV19	CASSQLGTGQETQYF	TGTGCCAGTAGCCAGTTAGGGACAGGTCAAGAGACCCAGTACTTC
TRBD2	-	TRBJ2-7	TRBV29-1	CSVDWGGGGEQYF	TGCAGCGTTGATTGGGGCGGGGGTGGCGAGCAGTACTTC
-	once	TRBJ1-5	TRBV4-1	CASSQAFVGGVGGGNQPQHF	TGCGCCAGCAGCCAAGCCTTCGTAGGAGGAGTAGGGGGTGGCAATCAGCCCCAGCATTTT
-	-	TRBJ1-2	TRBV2	CASSDLQGDGYTF	TGTGCCAGCAGTGATTTACAGGGCGATGGCTACACCTTC
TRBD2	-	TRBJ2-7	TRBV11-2	CASSDGWGGSDEQYF	TGTGCCAGCAGTGATGGATGGGGGGGTTCTGACGAGCAGTACTTC
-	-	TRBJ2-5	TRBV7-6	CASSSRLDSWETQYF	TGTGCCAGCAGCTCCCGACTAGATTCGTGGGAGACCCAGTACTTC
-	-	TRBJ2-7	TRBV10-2	CASSRPAAEQYF	TGCGCCAGCAGTAGGCCCGCTGCTGAGCAGTACTTC
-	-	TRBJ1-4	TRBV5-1	CASSPGGTAMEKLFF	TGCGCCAGCAGCCCTGGCGGGACCGCCATGGAAAAACTGTTTTTT
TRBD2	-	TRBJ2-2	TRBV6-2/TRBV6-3	CASSLRTSGGATGELFF	TGTGCCAGCAGTTTGAGGACTAGCGGGGGGGCCACCGGGGAGCTGTTTTTT
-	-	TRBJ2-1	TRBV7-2	CASSLEPLGEQFF	TGTGCCAGCAGCTTAGAGCCTTTAGGTGAGCAGTTCTTC
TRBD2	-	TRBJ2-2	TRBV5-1	CASNAGDRDTGELFF	TGCGCCAGCAATGCGGGGGATCGGGACACCGGGGAGCTGTTTTTT
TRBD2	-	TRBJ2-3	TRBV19	CASSRTSGYTDTQYF	TGTGCCAGTAGTCGGACTAGCGGCTACACAGATACGCAGTATTTT
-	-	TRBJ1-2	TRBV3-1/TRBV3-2	CASSQAGRDYGYTF	TGTGCCAGCAGCCAAGCAGGGAGGGACTATGGCTACACCTTC
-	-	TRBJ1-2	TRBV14	CASSQGGAGYGYTF	TGTGCCAGCAGCCAAGGAGGGGCCGGCTATGGCTACACCTTC
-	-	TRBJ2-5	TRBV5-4	CASSLGDFQETQYF	TGTGCCAGCAGCCTGGGGGACTTCCAAGAGACCCAGTACTTC
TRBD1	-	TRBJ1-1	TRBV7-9	CAIPRPGQPTEAFF	TGTGCCATCCCTAGACCGGGACAGCCCACTGAAGCTTTCTTT
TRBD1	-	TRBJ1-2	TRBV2	CASSGTGETYNYGYTF	TGTGCCAGCAGTGGGACAGGGGAGACCTACAACTATGGCTACACCTTC
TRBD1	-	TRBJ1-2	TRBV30	CAWTRTGRANYGYTF	TGTGCCTGGACCCGGACAGGGAGGGCTAACTATGGCTACACCTTC
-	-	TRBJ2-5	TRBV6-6	CASSYSPGYQETQYF	TGTGCCAGCAGTTACTCTCCAGGGTACCAAGAGACCCAGTACTTC
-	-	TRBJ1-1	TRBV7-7	CASSLQVNTEAFF	TGTGCCAGCAGCCTACAGGTGAACACTGAAGCTTTCTTT
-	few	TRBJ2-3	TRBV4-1	CASSRETDTQYF	TGCGCCAGCAGCCGAGAGACAGATACGCAGTATTTT
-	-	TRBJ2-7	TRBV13	CASSLRSGWSHEQYF	TGTGCCAGCAGCTTAAGGTCAGGGTGGTCCCACGAGCAGTACTTC
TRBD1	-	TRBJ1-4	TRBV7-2	CASSLGRGREKLFF	TGTGCCAGCAGCTTAGGCAGGGGGCGGGAAAAACTGTTTTTT
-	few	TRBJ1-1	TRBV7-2	CASSRNMNTEAFF	TGTGCCAGCAGCCGGAACATGAACACTGAAGCTTTCTTT
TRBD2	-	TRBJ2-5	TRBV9	CASTLTSGGAETQYF	TGTGCCAGCACCCTGACTAGCGGGGGGGCAGAGACCCAGTACTTC
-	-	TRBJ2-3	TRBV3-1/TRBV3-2	CASSGRGGDTDTQYF	TGTGCCAGCAGCGGGCGAGGCGGAGACACAGATACGCAGTATTTT
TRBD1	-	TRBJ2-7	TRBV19	CASSIITGGREEQYF	TGTGCCAGTAGTATCATCACAGGGGGGAGAGAGGAGCAGTACTTC
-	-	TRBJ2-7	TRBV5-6	CASSLFRETGTYEQYF	TGTGCCAGCAGCTTGTTCCGGGAGACAGGTACCTACGAGCAGTACTTC
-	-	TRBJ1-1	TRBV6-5	CASSYSDGLLEAFF	TGTGCCAGCAGTTACTCCGACGGTCTGCTTGAAGCTTTCTTT
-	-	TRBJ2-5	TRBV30	CAWKLEGRETQYF	TGTGCCTGGAAATTGGAGGGCCGGGAGACCCAGTACTTC
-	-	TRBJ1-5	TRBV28	CASRLDRSDQPQHF	TGTGCCAGCAGGCTGGACAGATCGGATCAGCCCCAGCATTTT
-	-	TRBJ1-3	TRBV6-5	CASRDGLSGNTIYF	TGTGCCAGCAGGGACGGCCTCTCTGGAAACACCATATATTTT
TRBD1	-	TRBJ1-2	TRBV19	CASRDRTVYGYTF	TGTGCCAGCCGGGACAGGACCGTCTATGGCTACACCTTC
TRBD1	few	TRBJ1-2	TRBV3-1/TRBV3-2	CASSQQGAGYGYTF	TGTGCCAGCAGCCAACAGGGGGCGGGCTATGGCTACACCTTC
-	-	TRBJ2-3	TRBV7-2	CASSKFPGRGISTDTQYF	TGTGCCAGCAGCAAATTCCCGGGGCGCGGCATCAGCACAGATACGCAGTATTTT
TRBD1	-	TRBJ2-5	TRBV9	CASSADPRGETQYF	TGTGCCAGCAGCGCGGACCCCAGGGGGGAGACCCAGTACTTC
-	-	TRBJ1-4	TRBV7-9	CASSLNQGEKLFF	TGTGCCAGCAGCTTAAATCAGGGGGAAAAACTGTTTTTT
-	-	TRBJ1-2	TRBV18	CASSPSRGSVNYGYTF	TGTGCCAGCTCACCGTCGAGGGGGTCTGTGAACTATGGCTACACCTTC
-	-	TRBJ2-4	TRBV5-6	CASSYLGERGYIQYF	TGTGCCAGCAGCTACCTCGGAGAGAGAGGTTACATTCAGTACTTC
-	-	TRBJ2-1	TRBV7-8	CASSLSGPSNEQFF	TGTGCCAGCAGCTTATCGGGTCCAAGCAATGAGCAGTTCTTC
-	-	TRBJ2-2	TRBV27	CASSLFPSNTGELFF	TGTGCCAGCAGTTTATTCCCCTCGAACACCGGGGAGCTGTTTTTT
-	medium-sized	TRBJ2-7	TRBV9	CASSVGQGSEQYF	TGTGCCAGCAGCGTAGGTCAGGGTTCCGAGCAGTACTTC
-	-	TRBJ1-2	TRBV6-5	CASSYDAGRRHGYTF	TGTGCCAGCAGTTACGATGCGGGACGACGACATGGCTACACCTTC